Shown below are 29 T cell receptor beta chains from a single sample sequenced in a study of radiation and T cells in renal cell carcinoma. Stated time point: baseline pretreatment blood. Treatment meaning: 15 Gy SBRT to primary tumor, nephrectomy 4 weeks later. Generated by immunoSEQ multiplex PCR, the TCRdb table keeps only in-frame clones and is missing some. The table includes 150,000 or so clones, roughly 88% detected once. The sequenced sample was blood, obtained from a patient whose treatment included radiotherapy and nephrectomy. All receptors derive from a woman in her forties or fifties with renal cell carcinoma.

This chain links TRBV4-3 with TRBJ1-5, with D hard to call. CDR3 size: 14 residues. V was cut by 3 bases and J by 4 bases, with 10 bases left in between. The V gene's germline CDR1 is LGHNA and CDR2 YSLEER. The CDR3 spells CASSQHLNNQPQHF. CDR3 DNA: TGCGCCAGCAGCCAGCACTTGAATAATCAGCCCCAGCATTTT.

The gene calls are TRBV4-3 and TRBJ2-7; D is unresolved. The CDR3 length is 15 residues. V was cut by 0 bases and J by 7 bases, with 16 bases left in between. From germline, CDR1 is LGHNA and CDR2 YSLEER. CDR3 protein: CASSQDGSRGREQYF. The CDR3, as DNA: TGCGCCAGCAGCCAAGATGGCAGCCGAGGACGGGAGCAGTACTTC.

The V and J genes are TRBV4-3 and TRBJ1-5, with D possibly TRBD1 on 5 matching bases. The CDR3 covers 13 residues. V lost 0 bases and J 5 bases, leaving 5 bases between the germline ends. Germline V gene data show CDR1 as LGHNA and CDR2 as YSLEER. The CDR3: CASSQETDQPQHF. The CDR3 nucleotides read TGCGCCAGCAGCCAAGAGACAGATCAGCCCCAGCATTTT.

For this clone: The same CDR3 is also encoded by other DNA sequences in this sample. The genes are TRBV19 and TRBJ1-5; perhaps TRBD1 as D (6 bases). This CDR3 is 13 amino acids long. V was shortened by 5 bases and J by 4 bases, with 9 bases between the two germline ends. CDR1 and CDR2 (germline): LNHDA, SQIVND (reference sequence). The CDR3 nucleotides read TGTGCCAGTAGTCAACAGGGAAATCAGCCCCAGCATTTT. This codes for CASSQQGNQPQHF.

The V gene is TRBV28, the J gene TRBJ2-6; D call uncertain. The CDR3 has 15 amino acids. The ends were cut back, 4 bases at V and 0 bases at J, with 7 bases in the middle. Per the germline V gene, CDR1 is MDHEN and CDR2 is SYDVKM. The CDR3 coding sequence is TGTGCCAGCAGTTCCGGGCACTCTGGGGCCAACGTCCTGACTTTC. It codes for CASSSGHSGANVLTF. The full variable domain, completed using reference TRBV28 and TRBJ2-6, is DVKVTQSSRYLVKRTGEKVFLECVQDMDHENMFWYRQDPGLGLRLIYFSYDVKMKEKGDIPEGYSVSREKKERFSLILESASTNQTSMYLCASSSGHSGANVLTFGAGSRLTVL.

The V gene is TRBV6-6, the J gene TRBJ2-7; 8 bases fit TRBD1. After removal of 10 bases from V and 4 bases from J, the junction contained 3 bases not matched to a gene. CDR1 MNHNY and CDR2 SVGAGI come from the germline V gene (reference sequence). The CDR3 runs to 11 residues. The CDR3 nucleotides are TGTGCCATAGGACAGGGTTACGAGCAGTACTTC. Protein sequence: CAIGQGYEQYF.

The J gene is TRBJ1-1, the V gene TRBV10-1; a possible D gene is TRBD1 (6 bases). Germline-derived CDR1 and CDR2 are WNHNN and SYGVQD (reference sequence). The CDR3 is 15 amino acids. Trimming pared 8 bases from V and 3 bases from J, leaving 19 bases between. The CDR3 is CASQPTLGAYTEAFF. CDR3 DNA: TGCGCCAGCCAACCAACCCTGGGGGCTTACACTGAAGCTTTCTTT.

This clone showed up just a few times. This chain links TRBV2 with TRBJ1-1; D unclear. The CDR3 extends over 11 amino acids. V shed 7 bases and J shed 8 bases, with 11 bases lying between them. The germline CDR1 and CDR2 sequences are SNHLY and FYNNEI. The CDR3 spells CASIFGREAFF. Here the CDR3 DNA reads TGTGCCAGCATCTTCGGACGGGAAGCTTTCTTT.

This chain joins TRBV6-5 and TRBJ1-1, with 8 bases matching TRBD1. V was clipped by 3 bases and J by 8 bases; unmatched bases: 8. CDR3 length: 14 amino acids. From germline, CDR1 is MNHEY and CDR2 SVGAGI. CDR3 region: CASSYLDRGGEAFF. In nucleotides, the CDR3 is TGTGCCAGCAGTTATCTCGACAGGGGAGGAGAAGCTTTCTTT.

The J gene is TRBJ2-2, the V gene TRBV21-1; the D call in the table, TRBD2, was not verified against the DNA. TRBV21-1 has pseudogene status. The CDR3 runs 20 residues. CDR3 region: CASSEKAPTWSGGGTGELFF. The CDR3 DNA reads as TGTGCCAGCAGCGAAAAAGCCCCCACTTGGAGTGGCGGGGGCACCGGGGAGCTGTTTTTT.

The CDR3 reads CASSLGLPGELFF. The DNA of the CDR3 is TGTGCCAGCAGCCTCGGATTACCCGGGGAGCTGTTTTTT. The chain combines TRBV14 with TRBJ2-2; D not certain. This CDR3 is 13 amino acids long. With 4 bases removed from V and 6 bases from J, the gap between germline ends came to 9 bases. CDR1 and CDR2 (germline): SGHDN, FVKESK.

This chain uses TRBV7-2 with TRBJ2-7; the match to TRBD1 covers 8 bases. The CDR3 has 16 residues. Germline V gives CDR1 SGHTA, CDR2 FQGNSA. The V segment lost 5 bases and the J segment 4 bases; nucleotides outside the gene matches: 13. The chain's CDR3 is CASSERMETGDYEQYF. CDR3 nucleotides: TGTGCCAGCAGCGAAAGAATGGAGACAGGGGATTACGAGCAGTACTTC.

The chain has TRBV2 and TRBJ1-3; no reliable D call. Per the germline V gene, CDR1 is SNHLY and CDR2 is FYNNEI. The CDR3 covers 15 residues. Between the trimmed V and J ends, which lost 1 base and 0 bases, there was a span of 7 bases. In DNA, the CDR3 is TGTGCCAGCAGTGAAGAGGGCAACTCTGGAAACACCATATATTTT. As protein: CASSEEGNSGNTIYF.

This clone has only one observation. The V gene is TRBV21-1, the J gene TRBJ1-1; the D call TRBD1 from the table was never checked on the DNA. TRBV21-1 is an annotated pseudogene. The CDR3 has 16 amino acids. CDR3 DNA: TGTGCCAGCAGAAGCACGTTAGACACAATTCGCACTGAAGCTTTCTTT. This encodes CASRSTLDTIRTEAFF.

The rearrangement joins TRBV10-3 to TRBJ1-1; D perhaps matches TRBD1 (5 bases). This CDR3 contains 15 residues. Germline lookup yields CDR1 ENHRY and CDR2 SYGVKD. Trimming stripped 2 bases from V and 9 bases from J, with 19 bases between. The CDR3 reads CAISEGGQGRIKAFF. CDR3 bases: TGTGCCATCAGTGAGGGCGGGCAGGGCCGAATTAAAGCTTTCTTT.

This chain joins TRBV6-5 and TRBJ1-2; 7 positions match TRBD1. The trim removed 5 bases at V and 6 bases at J, leaving 12 bases unmatched. The CDR3 consists of 15 residues. Germline CDR1 is MNHEY and CDR2 is SVGAGI. The CDR3 DNA sequence: TGTGCCAGCAGTCCCCTCGTCAGGGGGTCTGATGGCTACACCTTC. As protein: CASSPLVRGSDGYTF.

V is TRBV10-1 and J is TRBJ1-4; possible D gene TRBD1, 6 bases. The germline V gene encodes CDR1 WNHNN and CDR2 SYGVQD (reference sequence). V lost 5 bases and J lost 0, with 10 bases in between. The length of the CDR3 is 15 residues. The CDR3 spells CASSPGQPTNEKLFF. Written as DNA, the CDR3 is TGCGCCAGCAGTCCTGGACAGCCAACTAATGAAAAACTGTTTTTT.

This chain uses TRBV18 with TRBJ2-3; TRBD2 aligns across 14 bases. The CDR3 has 17 amino acids. The germline V gene has CDR1 KGHSH and CDR2 LQKENI. After removal of 4 bases from V and 2 bases from J, the junction contained 5 bases not matched to a gene. The CDR3 nucleotides are TGTGCCAGCTCACGAAGGGGACTAGCGGGGGACACAGATACGCAGTATTTT. Translation: CASSRRGLAGDTDTQYF.

The chain couples TRBV27 to TRBJ1-1; D possibly corresponds to TRBD1 (5 bases). The CDR3 is 14 residues long. In germline, CDR1 is MNHEY, CDR2 SMNVEV (reference sequence). The V and J ends lost 5 bases and 0 bases respectively, with 10 bases between them. CDR3 DNA: TGTGCCAGCAGTCCGACAGCCATGAACACTGAAGCTTTCTTT. Its protein product is CASSPTAMNTEAFF.

The V gene is TRBV19, the J gene TRBJ2-7; TRBD1 matches 10 bases. V lost 8 bases and J lost 3; bases outside the gene matches: 1. CDR1 and CDR2 (germline): LNHDA, SQIVND (reference sequence). The CDR3 contains 12 residues. CDR3 amino acids: CASWTGGYEQYF. As DNA, the CDR3 is TGTGCCAGTTGGACAGGGGGCTACGAGCAGTACTTC.

V gene TRBV6-1 combines with J gene TRBJ1-1; TRBD1 is a possible D gene (6 bases). The CDR3 is made up of 13 amino acids. V was cut by 5 bases and J by 1 base, with 8 bases left in between. Per germline, CDR1 MNHNS and CDR2 SASEGT. CDR3 nucleotides: TGTGCCAGCAGTCAGGGGCCGAACACTGAAGCTTTCTTT. It encodes CASSQGPNTEAFF.

The rearrangement joins TRBV2 to TRBJ1-2; tentative D call: TRBD1 (5 bases). This CDR3 is built from 14 residues. The V gene's germline CDR1 is SNHLY and CDR2 FYNNEI. The V end lost 6 bases, the J end lost 4 bases, and 15 bases lay between the germline ends. The CDR3 loop is CASSPTVNAYGYTF. The CDR3 region has the DNA TGTGCCAGCAGCCCGACAGTAAACGCCTATGGCTACACCTTC.

The V call is TRBV15, the J call TRBJ1-1; TRBD1 is a possible D gene (5 bases). Germline V gene data show CDR1 as LNHNV and CDR2 as YYDKDF (reference sequence). The CDR3 extends over 14 amino acids. Trimming stripped 5 bases from V and 11 bases from J, with 21 bases between. CDR3 sequence: CATSPGQGSDGAFF. As DNA, the CDR3 is TGTGCCACCAGCCCGGGGCAGGGATCGGATGGGGCTTTCTTT.

The chain recombines TRBV18 with TRBJ1-2; D is ambiguous. Deletions cut 3 bases from V and 1 base from J, with 12 bases between. Looked up from germline, CDR1 is KGHSH and CDR2 is LQKENI. There are 15 residues in the CDR3. The CDR3 loop is CASSPAGRDNYGYTF. The CDR3 nucleotides read TGTGCCAGCTCACCCGCCGGGAGGGATAACTATGGCTACACCTTC.

The rearrangement uses TRBV5-1 and TRBJ2-2, with D hard to call. CDR1 SGHRS and CDR2 YFSETQ come from the germline V gene. The CDR3 spans 13 residues. The ends were cut back, 6 bases at V and 7 bases at J, with 13 bases in the middle. CDR3 bases: TGCGCCAGCAAAAACCCCTCCGGCGGGGAGCTGTTTTTT. Protein product: CASKNPSGGELFF.

The chain combines TRBV2 with TRBJ1-4, with 7 bases that match TRBD1. V dropped 1 base and J dropped 7; count of bases not matched to a gene: 3. The CDR3 sequence is 14 residues long. Germline V gene lookup returns CDR1 SNHLY and CDR2 FYNNEI. As DNA, the CDR3 is TGTGCCAGCAGTGAAGACAGGGGAGGTGAAAAACTGTTTTTT. It encodes CASSEDRGGEKLFF.

This clone was observed a few times. The chain combines TRBV7-2 with TRBJ1-6; a possible D gene is TRBD1 (5 bases). The length of the CDR3 is 16 residues. Germline CDR1 is SGHTA and CDR2 is FQGNSA. The V end lost 5 bases, the J end lost 5 bases, and 16 bases lay between the germline ends. CDR3 in DNA: TGTGCCAGCAGCCCGCAGGGAGTTCGGAATAATTCACCCCTCCACTTT. Protein sequence: CASSPQGVRNNSPLHF.

This clone was counted once. The V and J genes are TRBV6-5 and TRBJ2-7, with D uncertain. The germline V and J ends were trimmed by 6 bases and 4 bases, with 19 bases remaining between them. The CDR3 is 15 residues long. Germline CDR1 and CDR2: MNHEY and SVGAGI. The CDR3 here is CASRVNGPGSYEQYF. The CDR3 nucleotides read TGTGCCAGCAGGGTAAACGGGCCCGGATCGTACGAGCAGTACTTC.

V usage is TRBV7-3 and J usage is TRBJ1-1; possibly TRBD1 for D (5 bases). Trimming pared 5 bases from V and 3 bases from J, leaving 13 bases between. The CDR3 covers 14 residues. Germline V gene data show CDR1 as SGHTA and CDR2 as FQGTGA. The CDR3 coding sequence is TGTGCCAGCAGCCCGACGTGGGGGGACACTGAAGCTTTCTTT. Amino acids: CASSPTWGDTEAFF.